Listed here is a single TCR beta chain. Its antigen is not identified. This entry comes from a study of cytomegalovirus exposure and HLA in healthy donors. Whole-study findings and limits: Published work reported that the classifier diagnosed cytomegalovirus status with high specificity and sensitivity.

V shed 3 bases and J 9 bases; nucleotides not matched to a gene: 15. Germline loops: CDR1 SGDLS, CDR2 YYNGEE. CDR3 size: 18 residues. Using immunoSEQ multiplex PCR, the repertoire was profiled, and TCRdb retains in-frame clones only, with some absent. Of 280,000 or so clones in the sample, more than 75% were seen once. The sequence derives from a woman aged 18-35 years in good health and CMV-seronegative. J is TRBJ2-1 and V is TRBV9; TRBD2 aligns across 13 bases. The sequencing input was PBMCs. DNA of the CDR3: TGTGCCAGCAGCGCCTCGGGGGGGGGACTAGCGGGGATTGGTGAGCAGTTCTTC. Protein sequence: CASSASGGGLAGIGEQFF.